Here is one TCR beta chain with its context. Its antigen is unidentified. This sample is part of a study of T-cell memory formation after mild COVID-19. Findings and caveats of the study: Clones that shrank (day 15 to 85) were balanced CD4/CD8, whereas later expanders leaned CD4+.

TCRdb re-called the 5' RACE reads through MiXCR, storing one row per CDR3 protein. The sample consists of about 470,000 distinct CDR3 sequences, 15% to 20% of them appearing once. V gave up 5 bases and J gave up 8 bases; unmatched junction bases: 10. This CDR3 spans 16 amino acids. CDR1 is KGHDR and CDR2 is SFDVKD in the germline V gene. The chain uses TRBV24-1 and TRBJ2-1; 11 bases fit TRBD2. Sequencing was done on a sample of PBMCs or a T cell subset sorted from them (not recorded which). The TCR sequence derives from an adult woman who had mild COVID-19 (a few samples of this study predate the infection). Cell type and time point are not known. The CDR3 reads CATSAPGTSGGDEQFF. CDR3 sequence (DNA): TGTGCCACCAGTGCTCCCGGGACTAGCGGCGGCGATGAGCAGTTCTTC.